This record covers a single T cell receptor beta chain. A second about 7 to 12 cycle PCR used barcoded and J-beta primers. One entry per CDR3 protein, called by TCRdb with MiXCR from the 5' RACE reads. The table records 450,000 to 650,000 distinct CDR3 sequences, more than 20% of them present only once. This sample stems from a study of blood T cells in healthy people across ages. Germline V gene sequence: CDR1 MNHEY, CDR2 SMNVEV (reference sequence). V trimming: 1 base; J trimming: 5 bases; junction bases outside the gene matches: 9. The length of the CDR3 is 17 residues. The same data also went into a second study, on T cells of mothers and their children. That work states: In the second PCR, M1S primer introduced barcodes and 2-4 random bases.

The gene calls are TRBV27 and TRBJ2-2; 8 positions agree with TRBD1. This TCR came from a boy between 5 and 17 years old in good health. The source material was blood. The DNA for the CDR3 is TGTGCCAGCAGTTTATATTCGGCAGGGGGCCGTACCGGGGAGCTGTTTTTT. Its protein is CASSLYSAGGRTGELFF.